This T cell receptor beta chain emerged from a study of shared clonotypes between healthy human individuals. Notes on the study in general: The diversity represented, both genetic and in exposure history, was limited by few donors.

Germline CDR1 and CDR2: MGHRA and YSYEKL. V lost 0 bases and J lost 4; bases outside the gene matches: 5. The CDR3 is made up of 16 amino acids. Details on this clone: Its specificity is unknown.

The authors split each subset's genomic DNA evenly across several immunoSEQ plates. The assay was immunoSEQ multiplex PCR, and TCRdb's table has in-frame clones only and misses some. In the table there are 730,000 or so clones, roughly 70% of which are singletons. Material for sequencing was memory CD4+ T cells sorted from blood. Subset defined: CD45RA-negative fraction. This TCR came from a woman aged 25 to 45 in good health. J is TRBJ1-5 and V is TRBV4-1; 8 bases line up with TRBD1. The CDR3 nucleotides read TGCGCCAGCAGCCAAGATGGAAGGACAGGGAATCAGCCCCAGCATTTT. Translation: CASSQDGRTGNQPQHF.